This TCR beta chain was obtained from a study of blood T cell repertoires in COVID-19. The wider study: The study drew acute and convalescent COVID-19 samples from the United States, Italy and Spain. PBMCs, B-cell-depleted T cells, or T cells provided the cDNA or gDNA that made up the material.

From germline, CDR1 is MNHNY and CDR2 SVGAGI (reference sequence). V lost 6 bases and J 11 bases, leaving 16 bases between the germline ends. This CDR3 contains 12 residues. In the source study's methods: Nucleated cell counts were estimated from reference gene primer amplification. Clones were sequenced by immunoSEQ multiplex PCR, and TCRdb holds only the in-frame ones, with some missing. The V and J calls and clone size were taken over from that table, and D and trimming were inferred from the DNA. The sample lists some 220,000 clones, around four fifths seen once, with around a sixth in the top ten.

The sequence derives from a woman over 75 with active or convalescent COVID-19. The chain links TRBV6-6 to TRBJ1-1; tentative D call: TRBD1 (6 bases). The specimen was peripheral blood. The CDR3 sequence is CASRGAGAVAFF. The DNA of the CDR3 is TGTGCCAGCAGGGGCGCAGGGGCGGTGGCTTTCTTT.